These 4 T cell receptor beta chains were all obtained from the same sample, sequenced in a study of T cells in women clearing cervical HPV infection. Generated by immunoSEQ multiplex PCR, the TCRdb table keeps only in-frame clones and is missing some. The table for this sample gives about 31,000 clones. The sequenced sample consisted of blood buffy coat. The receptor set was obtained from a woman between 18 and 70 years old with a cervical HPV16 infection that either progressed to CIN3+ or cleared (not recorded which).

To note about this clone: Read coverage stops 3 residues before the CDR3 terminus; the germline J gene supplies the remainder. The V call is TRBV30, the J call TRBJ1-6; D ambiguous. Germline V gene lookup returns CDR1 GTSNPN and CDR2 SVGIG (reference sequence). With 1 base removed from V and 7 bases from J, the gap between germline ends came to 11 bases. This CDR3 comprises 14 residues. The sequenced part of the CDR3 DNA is TGTGCCTGGAGTGAACCAACGGGGAATTCACCC. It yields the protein CAWSEPTGNSP. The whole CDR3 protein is CAWSEPTGNSPLHF.

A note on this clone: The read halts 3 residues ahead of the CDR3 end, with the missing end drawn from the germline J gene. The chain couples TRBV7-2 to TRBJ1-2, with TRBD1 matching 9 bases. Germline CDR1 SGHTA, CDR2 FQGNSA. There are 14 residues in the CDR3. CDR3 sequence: CASSAARDRACYTF. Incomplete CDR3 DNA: TGTGCCAGCAGCGCAGCCCGGGACAGGGCGTGC.

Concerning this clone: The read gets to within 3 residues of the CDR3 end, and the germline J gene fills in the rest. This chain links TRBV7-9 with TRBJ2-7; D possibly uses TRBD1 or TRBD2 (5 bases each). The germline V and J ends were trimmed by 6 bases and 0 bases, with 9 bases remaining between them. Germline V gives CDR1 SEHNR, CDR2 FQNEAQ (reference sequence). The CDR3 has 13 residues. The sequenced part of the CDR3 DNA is TGTGCCAGCAGAGCAGGGAGCTCCTACGAG. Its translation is CASRAGSSYE. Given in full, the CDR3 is CASRAGSSYEQYF.

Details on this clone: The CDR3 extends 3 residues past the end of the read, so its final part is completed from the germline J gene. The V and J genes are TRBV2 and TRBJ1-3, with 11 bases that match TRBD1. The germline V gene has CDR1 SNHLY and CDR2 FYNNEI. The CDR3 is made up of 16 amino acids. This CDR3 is CASSATEIGQGAYIYF. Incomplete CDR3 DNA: TGTGCCAGCAGTGCTACGGAAATTGGACAGGGGGCCTAT.